This passage covers 13 T cell receptor beta chains from one sample sequenced in a study of T-cell reconstitution after alpha-beta-depleted transplantation in children. The TCRbeta library was prepared with unique molecular identifiers. A single record per CDR3 protein comes from TCRdb applying MiXCR to the PCR reads. The sample shows about 610,000 distinct CDR3 sequences, over 9.5% of them seen only once. Material: PBMCs from the stem cell graft donor, obtained from the stem cell graft. The receptors originated from a human donor who donated a stem cell graft to a child with acute myeloid leukemia.

V gene TRBV18 combines with J gene TRBJ1-1, with 7 bases identical to TRBD1. Germline lookup yields CDR1 KGHSH and CDR2 LQKENI. The CDR3 totals 15 residues. The V and J ends lost 0 bases and 8 bases, in that order; junction bases with no gene match: 9. The CDR3 sequence is CASSPPPTTGQEAFF. CDR3 nucleotide sequence: TGTGCCAGCTCACCACCACCCACTACGGGACAGGAAGCTTTCTTT.

This clonotype occurred many times. The chain uses TRBV3-1 and TRBJ2-7, with D hard to call. This CDR3 is 12 amino acids long. The V gene lost 4 bases and the J gene lost 3 bases, with 7 bases spanning the gap. Germline V gene data show CDR1 as LGHDT and CDR2 as YNNKEL (reference sequence). The CDR3: CASSRISYEQYF. Here the CDR3 DNA reads TGTGCCAGCAGCCGTATTAGCTACGAGCAGTACTTC.

This clonotype was observed a single time. The V call is TRBV6-2 or TRBV6-3, the J call TRBJ2-5; TRBD2 agrees at 9 bases. The CDR3 totals 17 residues. J gave up 1 base and V 5 bases, and 11 bases lay outside the gene matches. Germline V gives CDR1 MNHEY, CDR2 SVGEGT. The CDR3 here is CASSPASGREGQETQYF. CDR3 sequence (DNA): TGTGCCAGCAGTCCCGCGTCAGGGCGGGAGGGCCAAGAGACCCAGTACTTC.

This rearrangement joins TRBV28 to TRBJ2-3; D perhaps matches TRBD2 (6 bases). This CDR3 is 15 amino acids long. Trimming stripped 0 bases from V and 2 bases from J, with 9 bases between. Germline loops: CDR1 MDHEN, CDR2 SYDVKM. The CDR3 bases are TGTGCCAGCAGTTTATGGGCGGGAAACACAGATACGCAGTATTTT. Its protein is CASSLWAGNTDTQYF.

This clonotype turned up a few times. V usage is TRBV20-1 and J usage is TRBJ1-1, with a weak D call TRBD1 (5 bases). CDR3 length equals 14 residues. Germline assignment: CDR1 DFQATT and CDR2 SNEGSKA (reference sequence). The germline V and J ends were trimmed by 4 bases and 5 bases, with 17 bases remaining between them. The CDR3 DNA follows: TGCAGTGCTATCGGGACCGGGAGGGGAACTGAAGCTTTCTTT. It specifies CSAIGTGRGTEAFF.

This clonotype was counted a few times. The V gene is TRBV5-1, the J gene TRBJ2-5; a weak D match, TRBD2 (5 bases). Trimming shortened V by 4 bases and J by 5 bases, and 18 bases separated the two germline ends. The CDR3 covers 15 residues. Germline CDR1 and CDR2: SGHRS and YFSETQ. The CDR3 region has the DNA TGCGCCAGCAGCCCCCGGGAAGGCCGAAGTGAGACCCAGTACTTC. It yields the protein CASSPREGRSETQYF.

The rearrangement uses TRBV2 and TRBJ2-1, with a possible D match to TRBD1 (5 bases). Germline CDR1 reads SNHLY; CDR2 reads FYNNEI. The V and J ends lost 5 bases and 6 bases respectively, with 17 bases between them. This CDR3 has 15 residues. CDR3 in DNA: TGTGCCAGCAGTCCGACAGTTGGGTTGGGCAATGAGCAGTTCTTC. As protein: CASSPTVGLGNEQFF.

This clonotype was seen more than once but under ten times. V and J are TRBV19 and TRBJ2-1; the D gene is possibly TRBD1 (6 bases). The germline gives CDR1 LNHDA, CDR2 SQIVND (reference sequence). There are 14 residues in the CDR3. The germline V and J ends were trimmed by 1 base and 5 bases, with 9 bases remaining between them. CDR3 sequence (DNA): TGTGCCAGTAGTATAGTAGGACAGAACAATGAGCAGTTCTTC. It yields the protein CASSIVGQNNEQFF.

This clonotype was counted between two and nine times. The gene calls are TRBV7-2 and TRBJ2-5; D possibly uses TRBD1 or TRBD2 (5 bases each). CDR1 is SGHTA and CDR2 is FQGNSA in the germline V gene. The CDR3 consists of 14 residues. V was clipped by 5 bases and J by 2 bases, with 12 bases between them. The CDR3 loop reads CASSTTGGQETQYF. CDR3 nucleotides: TGTGCCAGCAGCACGACTGGGGGACAAGAGACCCAGTACTTC.

V is TRBV7-3 and J is TRBJ2-3; maybe TRBD1 (7 bases). The CDR3 is made up of 15 amino acids. Trimming took 4 bases from V and 6 from J, leaving 17 bases between them. The V gene's germline CDR1 is SGHTA and CDR2 FQGTGA. The CDR3 DNA reads as TGTGCCAGCAGCTCAGGGGGAGGCCGGAGTGATACGCAGTATTTT. This codes for CASSSGGGRSDTQYF. Looking up the rest from reference TRBV7-3 and TRBJ2-3 gives the full variable domain: GAGVSQTPSNKVTEKGKYVELRCDPISGHTALYWYRQSLGQGPEFLIYFQGTGAADDSGLPNDRFFAVRPEGSVSTLKIQRTERGDSAVYLCASSSGGGRSDTQYFGPGTRLTVL.

This clonotype was detected many times. The chain employs TRBV20-1 and TRBJ2-7; D is undetermined. The V end was cut by 2 bases, the J end by 0 bases, with 8 bases between. This CDR3 region has 13 residues. CDR1 and CDR2 (germline): DFQATT, SNEGSKA (reference sequence). The CDR3 bases are TGCAGTGCTAGACCCGGTCCCTCCTACGAGCAGTACTTC. Amino acids: CSARPGPSYEQYF.

This clonotype was found a few times. The V and J genes are TRBV24-1 and TRBJ2-5; unclear D gene. The CDR3 runs 15 residues. CDR1 is KGHDR and CDR2 is SFDVKD in the germline V gene. V was cut by 5 bases and J by 4 bases, with 16 bases left in between. The CDR3 sequence: CATSGISSWGETQYF. CDR3 nucleotide sequence: TGTGCCACCAGTGGGATCAGCTCTTGGGGAGAGACCCAGTACTTC.

V gene TRBV29-1 combines with J gene TRBJ2-5; the D call may be TRBD1 or TRBD2 (5 bases each). The V gene's germline CDR1 is SQVTM and CDR2 ANQGSEA. V lost 2 bases to trimming and J lost 5 bases, with 15 bases between them. The CDR3 contains 14 residues. The DNA of the CDR3 is TGCAGCGTTGAAAGAGGGCAGGGAGAGGAGACCCAGTACTTC. As protein: CSVERGQGEETQYF.